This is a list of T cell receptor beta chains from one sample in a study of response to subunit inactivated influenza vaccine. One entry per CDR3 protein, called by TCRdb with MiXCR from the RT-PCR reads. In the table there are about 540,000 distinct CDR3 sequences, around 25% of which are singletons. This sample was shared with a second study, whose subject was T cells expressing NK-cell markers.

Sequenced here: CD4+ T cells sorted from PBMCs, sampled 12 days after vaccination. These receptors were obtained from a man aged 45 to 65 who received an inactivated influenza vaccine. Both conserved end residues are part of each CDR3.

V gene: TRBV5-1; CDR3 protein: CASSLSVAGDYEQYF
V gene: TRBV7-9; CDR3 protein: CASSSWTGSDQETQYF
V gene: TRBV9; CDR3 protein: CASSVRGLAGTGELFF
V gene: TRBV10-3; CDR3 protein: CAIRPTGDDSPLHF
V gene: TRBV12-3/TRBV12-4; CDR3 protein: CASSSRDSTDTQYF
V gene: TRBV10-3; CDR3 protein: CAISGGSGDQPQHF
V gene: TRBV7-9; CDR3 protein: CASSLGARSGSYEQYF
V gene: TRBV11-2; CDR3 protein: CASSGTSGGGNEQFF
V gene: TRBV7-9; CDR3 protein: CASSLEAISQSPLHF
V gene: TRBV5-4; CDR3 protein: CASSQGQGRAEAFF
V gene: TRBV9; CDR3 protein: CASTSRGANTGELFF
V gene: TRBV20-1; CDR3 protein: CSALTGGGSNQPQHF
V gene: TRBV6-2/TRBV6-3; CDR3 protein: CASSYQGAGRETQYF
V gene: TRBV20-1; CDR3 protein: CSASRGSYYNEQFF
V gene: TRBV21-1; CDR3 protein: CASSKVVRDRVSFLENEQFF
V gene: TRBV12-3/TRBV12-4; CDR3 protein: CASNTGYSGNTIYF
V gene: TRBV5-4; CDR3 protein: CASSTEDGYNEQFF
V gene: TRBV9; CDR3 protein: CASSDQALRGGRQFF
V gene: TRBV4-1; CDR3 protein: CASSPSLLARRKAYNEQFF
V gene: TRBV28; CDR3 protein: CASETSGGSYEQYF
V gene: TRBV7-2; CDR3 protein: CASSRLGFSETQYF
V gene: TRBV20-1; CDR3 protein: CSAASRGGAGETQYF
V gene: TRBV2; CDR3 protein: CASSDSGITEAFF
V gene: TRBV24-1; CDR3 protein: CATSADTQDTEAFF
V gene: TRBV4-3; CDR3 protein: CASSQVAGGLYIQYF
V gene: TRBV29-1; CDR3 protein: CSAGARHEQYF
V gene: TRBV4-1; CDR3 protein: CASSQVPRTASNYGYTF
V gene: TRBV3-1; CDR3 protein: CASSQGNGLASYEQYF
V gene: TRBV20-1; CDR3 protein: CSASGGTSGSYNEQFF
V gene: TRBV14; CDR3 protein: CASSQPTGIENEQFF
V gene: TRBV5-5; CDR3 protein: CASKTDGANEKLFF
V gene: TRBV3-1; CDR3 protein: CASSPGLLFGEQYF
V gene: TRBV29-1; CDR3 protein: CSVRGGNEQFF
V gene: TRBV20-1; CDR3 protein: CSARSLDRGGSYEQYF
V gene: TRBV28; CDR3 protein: CASSPRVVGEAFF
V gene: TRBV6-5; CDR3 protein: CASSSPWGREGRSYEQYF
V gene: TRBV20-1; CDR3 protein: CSAHPNEKLFF
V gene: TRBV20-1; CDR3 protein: CSAIRASGSTGELFF
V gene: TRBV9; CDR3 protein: CASSLSSGGPDTQYF
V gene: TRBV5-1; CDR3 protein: CASSLNGQVGNTIYF
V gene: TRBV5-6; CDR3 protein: CASSSGQGSNEQYF
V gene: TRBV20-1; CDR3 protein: CSARPSVRVHEQYF
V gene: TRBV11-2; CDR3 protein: CASSRTPGTHGANVLTF
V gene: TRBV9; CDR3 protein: CASRDPHGGAYNEQFF
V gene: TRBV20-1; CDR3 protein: CSARGTGAYTDTQYF
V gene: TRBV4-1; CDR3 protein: CASSQEGGGQGRQPQHF
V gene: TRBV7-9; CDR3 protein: CASSLAGHLPSYNEQFF
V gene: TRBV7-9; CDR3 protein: CASTPYLQDIGLFF
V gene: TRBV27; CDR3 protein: CASRGPKRQGNSGANVLTF
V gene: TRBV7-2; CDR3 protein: CASSFNWNTGELFF
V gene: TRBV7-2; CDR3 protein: CASSWGRSGNTIYF
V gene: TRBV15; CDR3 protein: CATRKGAQETQYF